The entry that follows covers one T cell receptor beta chain sequence. The antigen it recognizes is unknown. No base qualities exist here, and no much larger clone lies one base off it. The germline V gene (reference sequence) sets CDR1 to GTSNPN and CDR2 to SVGIG. Inclusive of the bounding cysteine and phenylalanine, the CDR3 is 15 residues long. Of the read, only the CDR3 DNA is kept; its 45 bases are in frame from base 1. A distance of 16 bases separates the germline ends of V and J, which lose 2 bases and 3 bases respectively. The sample originates from a study of CD8+ T cells in alopecia areata (dated by TCRdb to 2016 to 2019). As for the study more broadly: Treated patients were enrolled in an open-label pilot trial of oral tofacitinib at 5 to 10 mg twice daily for moderate-to-severe alopecia areata. Patients received tofacitinib for 6 to 18 months and were then followed off drug for 6 months to check for delayed response and recurrence. For the treated patients, the SALT score, which quantifies what percentage of scalp surface area is affected, served as the measure of disease severity. The study used high-throughput TCRbeta sequencing to examine T cell clonal expansion in alopecia areata, in both the C3H/HeJ mouse model and human patients. Human TCRbeta sequencing covered scalp tissue and sorted CD4+ and CD8+ peripheral blood T cells from patchy and totalis/universalis alopecia areata patients and healthy controls. Biopsies were taken from tofacitinib-treated patients at baseline and again at 4 and 24 weeks into treatment, and several of those patients also had a later scalp biopsy. Scalp clonality was compared among normal scalp (n=4), patchy alopecia areata scalp (n=8), and alopecia totalis/universalis scalp (n=8). RNA came from the PAXgene miRNA kit for fixed scalp, the miRNeasy kit for PBMCs, and the RNeasy kit for mouse skin. Amplification of TCRbeta CDR3 regions was done by immunoSEQ multiplex PCR using 35 Vbeta forward primers and 13 Jbeta reverse primers.

Library generation was performed with the immunoSEQ multiplex PCR assay. To provide template for TCR sequencing, every sample had RNA extracted and reverse transcribed into cDNA. SuperScript III was used to make first-strand cDNA, primed with a 2:1 mix of oligo-dT and random hexamers. A synthetic immune receptor repertoire was used to measure amplification bias, and any remaining bias was corrected computationally. In the paper's pipeline: Raw reads were preprocessed to remove errors, and CDR3 was defined by IMGT conventions from the conserved cysteine to phenylalanine. Clonality was computed as 1 minus the Shannon entropy, with the entropy normalized by log2 of the number of productive unique TCRs. CD4 or CD8 identity of scalp clones was inferred by cross-referencing scalp TCRbeta sequences with sorted blood CD4 and CD8 repertoires. Here the immuneACCESS table is served through TCRdb, limited to in-frame sequences with V and J called. Missing clones are a known gap in these copies; in checked studies unresolved V genes cover under half, and the rest lacks a known reason. Clonal size and the V and J genes are those of that table, whereas D and trimming came from the DNA. The sample has 95,000 to 100,000 clones on record, roughly 60% of them singletons. Jointly, the top ten make up roughly 15% of the sample.

The sample's treatment or condition, from its label and the paper: oral pan-JAK inhibitor, 5-10 mg twice daily. Lesional scalp punch biopsies and peripheral blood were obtained from alopecia areata patients. PBMCs were separated by density centrifugation and stained for CD3, CD4 and CD8, after which CD4+ and CD8+ T cells were sorted on a FACSAria. Study-level results and caveats: Shared TCR sequences between patients were less evident than in mice, which may be partly attributable to HLA diversity in the patient population. Compared with normal scalp, lesional scalp, particularly in alopecia totalis/universalis, had higher clonality and more expanded CD8+ clones, which suggests antigenic drive. Many expanded lesional clones persisted in scalp and blood during tofacitinib treatment, which may partly explain relapse after stopping treatment. Because the treated cohort was small and had just a single nonresponder, larger studies are needed to establish links between baseline CD8+ expansion and response. Tofacitinib significantly decreased scalp clonality and the number of expanded CD8+ clones among the top 100 scalp clones. Scalp TCR repertoire analysis is complicated because resident alphabeta T cells in normal human skin are also sequenced, whereas mouse skin is dominated by gammadelta T cells.

The sample here was CD8+ T cells sorted from blood, taken around week 55, from a patient treated with tofacitinib. The TCR sequence derives from a human donor with alopecia areata. The chain joins TRBV30 to TRBJ1-1; the D gene is perhaps TRBD1, from 5 matching bases. The bases read TGTGCCTGGAGTTGGGGGTATGACAGTGACACTGAAGCTTTCTTT. This codes for CAWSWGYDSDTEAFF.